The present T cell receptor (beta chain) was sequenced within a study of memory B cells and T cells in multiple sclerosis. Data came from immunoSEQ multiplex PCR; TCRdb stores just in-frame clones and leaves some out. The sample lists approximately 47,000 clones, around 79% occurring once. A remark on this clone: The antigen remains unidentified.

This CDR3 has 14 residues. The germline CDR1 and CDR2 sequences are MGHRA and YSYEKL. Trimming shortened V by 0 bases and J by 5 bases, and 8 bases separated the two germline ends. Stimulus-free culture yielded autoproliferating CFSE-dim and non-proliferating CFSE-high T cells, each sequenced separately. Roughly 4.8x10^7 CFSE-labeled PBMCs were cultured less than eight days unstimulated, then replicate wells were pooled. PBMCs were labeled with approximately 0.55 uM CFSE and cultured without exogenous stimuli. The source of this sequence is a human donor with multiple sclerosis. What was sequenced was PBMCs from blood kept in culture. The chain carries TRBV4-1 and TRBJ2-1, with D possibly matching TRBD2 (5 bases). The CDR3 loop is CASSQELANNEQFF. The CDR3 bases are TGCGCCAGCAGCCAAGAGCTAGCTAACAATGAGCAGTTCTTC.